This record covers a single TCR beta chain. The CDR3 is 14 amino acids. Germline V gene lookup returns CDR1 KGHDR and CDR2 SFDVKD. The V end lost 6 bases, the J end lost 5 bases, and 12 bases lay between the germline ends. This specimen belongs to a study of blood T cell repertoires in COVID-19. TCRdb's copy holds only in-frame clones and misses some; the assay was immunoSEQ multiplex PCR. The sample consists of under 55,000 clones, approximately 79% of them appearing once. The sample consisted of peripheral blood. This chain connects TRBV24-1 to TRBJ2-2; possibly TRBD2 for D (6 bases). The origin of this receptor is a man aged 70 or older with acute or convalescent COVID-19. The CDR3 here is CATSTGEATGELFF. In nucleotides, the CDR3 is TGTGCCACCAGTACGGGGGAGGCAACCGGGGAGCTGTTTTTT.